This T cell receptor beta chain was captured by sequencing in a study of blood T cells in healthy people across ages. Concerning this clonotype itself: Its cognate antigen is unknown.

The V gene lost 1 base and the J gene lost 5 bases, with 6 bases spanning the gap. Per the germline V gene, CDR1 is DFQATT and CDR2 is SNEGSKA (reference sequence). There are 11 residues in the CDR3. Alongside a J-beta primer mix, a sample-barcoded 5' primer served in a second PCR lasting about 6 to 12 cycles. Each cDNA molecule received a tag from a template-switch adaptor that had 12 random nucleotides. MiXCR, run by TCRdb on the 5' RACE reads, gives a single entry per CDR3 protein. The sample lists 1.5 million or so distinct CDR3 sequences, less than 45% seen once, with about 4% in the top ten. For every donor, a draw yielded around 10 milliliters of peripheral blood. PBMCs, at least 6 million per sample, were isolated. Findings of the study overall: Among long-lived donors, naive CD4+ cells were more numerous and diversity higher than in aged donors.

This TCR derives from a woman aged 18-30 years in good health. V and J are TRBV20-1 and TRBJ2-7; D uncertain. The sample taken for sequencing was blood. The CDR3 DNA reads as TGCAGTGCTAGAGTACCCCACGAGCAGTACTTC. This codes for CSARVPHEQYF.